This entry is about one TCR beta chain. Its antigen is unidentified. This record belongs to a study of CD8 T cells in ankylosing spondylitis. Overall study findings and caveats: A TCR beta motif of several highly homologous variants seemed to mark ankylosing spondylitis blood. Clones linked to disease were reported to show significant enrichment in matched ankylosing spondylitis synovial fluid.

The TCR beta libraries were generated through quantitative 5'-RACE incorporating molecular barcodes. TCRdb fed the 5' RACE reads into MiXCR, producing one record per CDR3 protein. The sample carries about 340,000 distinct CDR3 sequences, less than 9.5% recorded once. Between the trimmed V and J ends, which lost 0 bases and 0 bases, there was a span of 12 bases. The CDR3 consists of 16 residues. From germline, CDR1 is SGHDN and CDR2 FVKESK. The clonotype originates from a male donor with ankylosing spondylitis. V gene TRBV14 combines with J gene TRBJ2-7; the D call may be TRBD1 or TRBD2 (5 bases each). Material: blood, either unsorted or a sorted T cell fraction (not recorded which). This chain's CDR3 is CASSQETGRYSYEQYF. CDR3 sequence (DNA): TGTGCCAGCAGCCAAGAAACGGGGCGTTACTCCTACGAGCAGTACTTC.